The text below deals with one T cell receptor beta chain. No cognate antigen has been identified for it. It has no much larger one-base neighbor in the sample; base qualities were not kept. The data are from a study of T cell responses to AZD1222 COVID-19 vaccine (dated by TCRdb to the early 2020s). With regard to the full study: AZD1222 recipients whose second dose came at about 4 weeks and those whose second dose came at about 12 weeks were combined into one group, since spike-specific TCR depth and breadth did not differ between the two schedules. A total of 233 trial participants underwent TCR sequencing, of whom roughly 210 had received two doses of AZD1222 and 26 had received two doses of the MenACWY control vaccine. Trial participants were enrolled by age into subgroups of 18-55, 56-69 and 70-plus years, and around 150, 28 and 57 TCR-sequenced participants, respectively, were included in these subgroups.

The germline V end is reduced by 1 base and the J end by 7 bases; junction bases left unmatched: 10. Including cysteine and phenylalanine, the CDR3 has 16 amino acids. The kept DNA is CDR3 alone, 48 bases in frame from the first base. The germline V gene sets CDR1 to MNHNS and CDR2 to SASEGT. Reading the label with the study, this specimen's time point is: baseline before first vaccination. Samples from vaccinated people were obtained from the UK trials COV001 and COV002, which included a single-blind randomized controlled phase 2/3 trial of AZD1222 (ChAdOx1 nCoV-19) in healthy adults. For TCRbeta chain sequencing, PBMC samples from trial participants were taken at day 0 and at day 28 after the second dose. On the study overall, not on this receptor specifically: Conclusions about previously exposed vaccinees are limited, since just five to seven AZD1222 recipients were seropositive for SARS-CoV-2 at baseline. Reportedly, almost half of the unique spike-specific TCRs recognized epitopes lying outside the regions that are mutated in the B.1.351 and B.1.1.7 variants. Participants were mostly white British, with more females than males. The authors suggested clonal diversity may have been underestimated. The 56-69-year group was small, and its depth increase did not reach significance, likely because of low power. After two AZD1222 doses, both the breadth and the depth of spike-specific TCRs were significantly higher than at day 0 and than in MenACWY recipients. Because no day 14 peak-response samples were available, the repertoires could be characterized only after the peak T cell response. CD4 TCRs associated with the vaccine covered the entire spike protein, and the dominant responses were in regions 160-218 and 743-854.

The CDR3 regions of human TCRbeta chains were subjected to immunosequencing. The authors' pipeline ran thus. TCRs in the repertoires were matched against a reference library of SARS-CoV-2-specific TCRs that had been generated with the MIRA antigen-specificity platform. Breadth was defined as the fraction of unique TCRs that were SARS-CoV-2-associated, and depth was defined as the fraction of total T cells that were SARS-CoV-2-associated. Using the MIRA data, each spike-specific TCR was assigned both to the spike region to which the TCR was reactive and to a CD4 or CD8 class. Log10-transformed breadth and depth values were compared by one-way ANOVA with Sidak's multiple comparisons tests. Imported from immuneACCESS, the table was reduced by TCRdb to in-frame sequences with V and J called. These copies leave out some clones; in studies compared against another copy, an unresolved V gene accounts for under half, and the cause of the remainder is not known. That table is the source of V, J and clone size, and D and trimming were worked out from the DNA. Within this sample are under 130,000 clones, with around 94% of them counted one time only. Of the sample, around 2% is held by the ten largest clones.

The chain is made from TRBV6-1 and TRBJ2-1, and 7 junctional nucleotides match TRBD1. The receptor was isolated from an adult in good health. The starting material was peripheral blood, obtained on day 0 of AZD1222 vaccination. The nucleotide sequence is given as TGTGCCAGCAGTGAAGAAGGACGGGCAGGGGGTAATGAGCAGTTCTTC. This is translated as CASSEEGRAGGNEQFF.